These T cell receptor beta chains were read from a single sample in a study of T cells in tuberculosis. The protocol was immunoSEQ multiplex PCR, while the TCRdb copy is restricted to in-frame clones and leaves out a portion. The table has about 30,000 clones, approximately 93% seen once. Sequencing was carried out using PBMCs. These receptors were obtained from a donor aged 10 to 29 with latent tuberculosis or without tuberculosis infection. Both conserved end residues are trimmed from each CDR3. The order of the fields is CDR3 protein, D gene, V gene. A D gene is named only where the DNA matches it firmly.

CDR3aa: ASSPTAGHTGELF
d_gene: .
v_gene: TRBV18

CDR3aa: GTGGRNEQF
d_gene: TRBD1
v_gene: TRBV30

CDR3aa: ASSYNRVADTQY
d_gene: .
v_gene: TRBV6-6

CDR3aa: ASTLKTASDYEQY
d_gene: .
v_gene: TRBV6-4

CDR3aa: ASSLEQGVYEQY
d_gene: TRBD1
v_gene: TRBV7-2

CDR3aa: ASSPTGQKNEKLF
d_gene: TRBD1
v_gene: TRBV7-2

CDR3aa: SASQGRGAIPQY
d_gene: TRBD2
v_gene: TRBV29-1

CDR3aa: AWSVRGPSNYGYT
d_gene: .
v_gene: TRBV30

CDR3aa: ASSQAAGVTLNQPQH
d_gene: .
v_gene: TRBV4-1

CDR3aa: AGVRDSYEQY
d_gene: .
v_gene: TRBV30

CDR3aa: ASSFRSADTQY
d_gene: .
v_gene: TRBV7-8

CDR3aa: ASGLVPTGRDEQF
d_gene: .
v_gene: TRBV12-5

CDR3aa: ASSSTSGGETQY
d_gene: TRBD2
v_gene: TRBV5-1

CDR3aa: ASGTGGNYGYT
d_gene: TRBD1
v_gene: TRBV6-1

CDR3aa: ASSVTGGPYNEQF
d_gene: TRBD2
v_gene: TRBV9

CDR3aa: ASSRGTQEQF
d_gene: .
v_gene: TRBV6-5

CDR3aa: ASSLTGENEQF
d_gene: TRBD1
v_gene: TRBV5-1

CDR3aa: ATSRGGRGRSDGYT
d_gene: TRBD1
v_gene: TRBV15

CDR3aa: ASSLSREGQAYEQY
d_gene: TRBD1
v_gene: TRBV4-1

CDR3aa: AWSGGGKLF
d_gene: .
v_gene: TRBV30

CDR3aa: ASSLGGRTDTQY
d_gene: TRBD2
v_gene: TRBV28

CDR3aa: ASSLDPTGLDTEAF
d_gene: .
v_gene: TRBV7-8